This T cell receptor beta chain comes out of a study of cytotoxic CD8 clonotypes in ibrutinib-treated CLL. The repertoire was sequenced with immunoSEQ multiplex PCR; TCRdb's copy has only in-frame clones and lacks some. The sample consists of about 120,000 clones, 50% to 65% of them appearing once. This clone came up a few times. The antigen is not known. V dropped 2 bases and J dropped 2 bases, with 6 bases sitting between them. Germline V gene sequence: CDR1 SEHNR, CDR2 FQNEAQ (reference sequence). The CDR3 loop spans 13 amino acids. The study, taken as a whole, reports: Private clonotypes, not public ones, expanded at ibrutinib response. Before falling back toward baseline at progression, clonality had risen at the time of ibrutinib response.

The specimen was PBMCs, collected after 24 months of ibrutinib treatment. The receptor was isolated from a human donor with chronic lymphocytic leukemia. The genes are TRBV7-9 and TRBJ1-1, with D uncertain. DNA for the CDR3: TGTGCCAGCAGCTTAAACATAAACACTGAAGCTTTCTTT. This codes for CASSLNINTEAFF.